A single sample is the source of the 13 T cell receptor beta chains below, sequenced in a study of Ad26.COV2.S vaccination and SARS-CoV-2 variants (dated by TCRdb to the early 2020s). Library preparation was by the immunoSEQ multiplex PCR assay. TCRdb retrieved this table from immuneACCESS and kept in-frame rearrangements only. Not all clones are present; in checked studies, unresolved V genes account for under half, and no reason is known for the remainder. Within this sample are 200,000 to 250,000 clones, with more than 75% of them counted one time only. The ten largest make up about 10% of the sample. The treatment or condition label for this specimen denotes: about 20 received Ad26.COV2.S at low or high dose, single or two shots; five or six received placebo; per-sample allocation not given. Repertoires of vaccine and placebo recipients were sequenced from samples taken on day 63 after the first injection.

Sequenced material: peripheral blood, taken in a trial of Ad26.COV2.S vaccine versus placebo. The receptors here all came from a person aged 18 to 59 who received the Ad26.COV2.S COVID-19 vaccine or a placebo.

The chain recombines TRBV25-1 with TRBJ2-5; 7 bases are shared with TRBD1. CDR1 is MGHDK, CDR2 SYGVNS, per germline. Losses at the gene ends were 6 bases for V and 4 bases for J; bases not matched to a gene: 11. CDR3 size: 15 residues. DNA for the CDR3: TGTGCCAGCAGCCCGACGGGACAGAATGGAGAGACCCAGTACTTC. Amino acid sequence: CASSPTGQNGETQYF.

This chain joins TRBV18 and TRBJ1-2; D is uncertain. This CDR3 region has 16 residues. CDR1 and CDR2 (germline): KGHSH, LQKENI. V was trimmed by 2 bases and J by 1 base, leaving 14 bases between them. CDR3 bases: TGTGCCAGCTCACCAAAGGCAGTCCACTTTAACTATGGCTACACCTTC. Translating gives CASSPKAVHFNYGYTF.

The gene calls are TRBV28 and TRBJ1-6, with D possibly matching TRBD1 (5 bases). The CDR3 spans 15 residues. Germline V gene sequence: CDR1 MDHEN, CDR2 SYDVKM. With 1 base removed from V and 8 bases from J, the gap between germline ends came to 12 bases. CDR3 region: CASSLSGAGHSPLHF. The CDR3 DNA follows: TGTGCCAGCAGTTTATCGGGCGCGGGGCATTCACCCCTCCACTTT.

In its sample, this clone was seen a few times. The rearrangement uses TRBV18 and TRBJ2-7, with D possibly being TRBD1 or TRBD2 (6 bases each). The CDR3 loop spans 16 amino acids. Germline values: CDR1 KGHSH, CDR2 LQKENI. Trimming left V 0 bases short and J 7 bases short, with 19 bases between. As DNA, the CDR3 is TGTGCCAGCTCACCACCGACTCGATCGGGGGCGGTGGAGCAGTACTTC. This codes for CASSPPTRSGAVEQYF.

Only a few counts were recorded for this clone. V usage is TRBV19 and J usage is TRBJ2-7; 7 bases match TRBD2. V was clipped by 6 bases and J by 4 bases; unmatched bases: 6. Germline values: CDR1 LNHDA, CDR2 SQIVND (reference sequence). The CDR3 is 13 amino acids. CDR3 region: CASSRTGGYEQYF. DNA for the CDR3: TGTGCCAGTAGCAGGACCGGGGGGTACGAGCAGTACTTC.

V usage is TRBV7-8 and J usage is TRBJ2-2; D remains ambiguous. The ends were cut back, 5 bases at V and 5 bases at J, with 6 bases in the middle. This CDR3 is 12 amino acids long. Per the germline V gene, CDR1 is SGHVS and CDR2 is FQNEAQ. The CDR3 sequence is CASSHGTGELFF. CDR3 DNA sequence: TGTGCCAGCAGCCACGGGACCGGGGAGCTGTTTTTT.

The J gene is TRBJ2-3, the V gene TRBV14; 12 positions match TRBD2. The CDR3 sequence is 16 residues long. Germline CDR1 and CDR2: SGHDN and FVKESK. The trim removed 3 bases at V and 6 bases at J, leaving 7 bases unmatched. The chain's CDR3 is CASSHDLAGGPDTQYF. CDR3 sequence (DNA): TGTGCCAGCAGCCATGATCTAGCGGGGGGGCCCGATACGCAGTATTTT.

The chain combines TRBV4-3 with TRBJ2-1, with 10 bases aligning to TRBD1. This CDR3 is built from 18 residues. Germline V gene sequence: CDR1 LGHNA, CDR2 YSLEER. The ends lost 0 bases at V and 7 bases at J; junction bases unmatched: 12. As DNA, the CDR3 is TGCGCCAGCAGCCAAGATCGAAGCCCCCGGGACAGGGGTAATGAGCAGTTCTTC. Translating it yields CASSQDRSPRDRGNEQFF.

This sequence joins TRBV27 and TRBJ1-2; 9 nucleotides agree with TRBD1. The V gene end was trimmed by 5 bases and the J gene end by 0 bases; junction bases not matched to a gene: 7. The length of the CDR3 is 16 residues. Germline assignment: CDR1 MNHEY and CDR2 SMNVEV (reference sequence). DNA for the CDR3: TGTGCCAGCAGTAACGGGACAGGGCCTTCTAACTATGGCTACACCTTC. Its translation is CASSNGTGPSNYGYTF.

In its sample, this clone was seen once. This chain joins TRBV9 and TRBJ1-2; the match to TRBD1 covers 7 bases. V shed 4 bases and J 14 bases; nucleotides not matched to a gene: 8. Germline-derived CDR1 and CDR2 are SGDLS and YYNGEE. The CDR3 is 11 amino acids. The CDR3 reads CASSFRDRNTF. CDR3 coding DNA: TGTGCCAGCAGCTTCCGGGACAGAAATACCTTC.

The CDR3 DNA sequence: TGTGCCAGCAGTCCGATTACCCCACGCGGGACTAGCAGGACAGATACGCAGTATTTT. This encodes CASSPITPRGTSRTDTQYF. This rearrangement joins TRBV27 to TRBJ2-3, with TRBD2 identical over 9 bases. CDR3 length: 19 residues. Germline CDR1 is MNHEY and CDR2 is SMNVEV (reference sequence). Germline trimming cut 5 bases from V and 3 bases from J; bases unmatched to any gene: 18.

CDR3 in amino acids: CASSWAGQTYGYTF. The CDR3 nucleotides read TGCGCCAGCAGCTGGGCGGGACAGACTTATGGCTACACCTTC. This chain joins TRBV5-1 and TRBJ1-2; TRBD1 agrees at 7 bases. This CDR3 spans 14 amino acids. V lost 3 bases and J lost 5; bases outside the gene matches: 7. The germline CDR1 and CDR2 sequences are SGHRS and YFSETQ.

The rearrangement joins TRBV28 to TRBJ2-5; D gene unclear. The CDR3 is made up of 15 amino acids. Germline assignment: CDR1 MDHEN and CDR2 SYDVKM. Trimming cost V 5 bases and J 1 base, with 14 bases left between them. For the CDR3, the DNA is TGTGCCAGCAGTCCCCCCCTACAGCTCCAAGAGACCCAGTACTTC. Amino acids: CASSPPLQLQETQYF.